What follows are 23 T cell receptor beta chains derived from one specimen sequenced in a study of cytotoxic CD8 clonotypes in ibrutinib-treated CLL. Method: immunoSEQ multiplex PCR; TCRdb's copy keeps in-frame clones and lacks some. The sample carries 250,000 to 350,000 clones, approximately 76% recorded once. The sequenced sample was PBMCs, obtained at disease progression, from a patient treated with ibrutinib. Receptors were obtained from a human donor with chronic lymphocytic leukemia.

V is TRBV5-1 and J is TRBJ2-3; possibly TRBD1 or TRBD2 for D (5 bases each). V shed 4 bases and J shed 6 bases, with 18 bases lying between them. The CDR3 loop spans 15 amino acids. Germline lookup yields CDR1 SGHRS and CDR2 YFSETQ. CDR3 protein: CASSRNRGGRDTQYF. The CDR3 bases are TGCGCCAGCAGCCGGAATCGGGGCGGCCGGGATACGCAGTATTTT.

The chain recombines TRBV9 with TRBJ1-2; D remains ambiguous. V shed 4 bases and J shed 4 bases, with 26 bases lying between them. The CDR3 has 18 residues. The germline V gene has CDR1 SGDLS and CDR2 YYNGEE. CDR3 bases: TGTGCCAGCAGCCCTCCGACGGGGAAGTTGGGTGAAACCTATGGCTACACCTTC. Amino acids: CASSPPTGKLGETYGYTF.

The chain couples TRBV7-2 to TRBJ1-4; D not resolved. V lost 5 bases to trimming and J lost 6 bases, with 10 bases between them. Germline V CDR1 and CDR2: SGHTA, FQGNSA. The CDR3 runs to 13 residues. The CDR3 protein is CASSVNRDEKLFF. CDR3 nucleotide sequence: TGTGCCAGCAGCGTAAACCGGGATGAAAAACTGTTTTTT.

The chain uses TRBV19 and TRBJ2-4, with 12 bases matching TRBD1. This CDR3 has 15 residues. Germline V CDR1 and CDR2: LNHDA, SQIVND (reference sequence). The junction had 7 bases not matched to a gene; V was cut back by 5 bases and J by 8 bases. In nucleotides, the CDR3 is TGTGCCAGTAGTTTAGGGACAGGGGGCCGGGACATTCAGTACTTC. Protein sequence: CASSLGTGGRDIQYF. The entire variable domain, with the rest obtained from reference TRBV19 and TRBJ2-4, is as follows: DGGITQSPKYLFRKEGQNVTLSCEQNLNHDAMYWYRQDPGQGLRLIYYSQIVNDFQKGDIAEGYSVSREKKESFPLTVTSAQKNPTAFYLCASSLGTGGRDIQYFGAGTRLSVL.

This clone was picked up a small number of times. The CDR3 here is CASSTRTGWSEQYF. CDR3 nucleotides: TGTGCCAGTAGTACAAGGACCGGTTGGAGCGAGCAGTACTTC. This chain links TRBV19 with TRBJ2-7; D call uncertain. Germline V gives CDR1 LNHDA, CDR2 SQIVND (reference sequence). Deletions cut 4 bases from V and 6 bases from J, with 16 bases between. The CDR3 has 14 residues.

V usage is TRBV7-3 and J usage is TRBJ2-3; weak D call: TRBD2 (7 bases). V lost 4 bases, J lost 4 bases, and 18 bases lay in between. CDR1 is SGHTA and CDR2 is FQGTGA in the germline V gene. This CDR3 has 16 residues. CDR3 bases: TGTGCCAGCAGCTCACAGGGCGGGAGATGGCCAGATACGCAGTATTTT. It is translated as CASSSQGGRWPDTQYF.

Comment on this clone: In the same sample, other DNA sequences code for this CDR3. The V gene is TRBV29-1, the J gene TRBJ2-1; D gene ambiguous. Trimming removed 3 bases from V and 0 bases from J, with 0 bases in between. CDR1 is SQVTM, CDR2 ANQGSEA, per germline. There are 11 residues in the CDR3. The CDR3 DNA reads TGCAGCGTTGACTCCTACAATGAGCAGTTCTTC. It encodes CSVDSYNEQFF.

The gene calls are TRBV5-1 and TRBJ2-7; 8 nucleotides match TRBD1. With 1 base clipped from V and 1 base from J, the junction kept 4 bases outside the gene matches. Germline V CDR1 and CDR2: SGHRS, YFSETQ. CDR3 length equals 15 residues. The DNA of the CDR3 is TGCGCCAGCAGCTTGTGGCAGGGGGCTTCCTACGAGCAGTACTTC. It specifies CASSLWQGASYEQYF.

This chain joins TRBV7-8 and TRBJ1-1; D call uncertain. Germline V gives CDR1 SGHVS, CDR2 FQNEAQ. Between the trimmed V and J ends, which lost 1 base and 2 bases, there was a span of 14 bases. There are 16 residues in the CDR3. The chain's CDR3 is CASSLGLGGLNTEAFF. The CDR3 DNA is TGTGCCAGCAGCTTAGGACTGGGCGGGCTTAACACTGAAGCTTTCTTT.

This chain links TRBV30 with TRBJ2-3; 12 bases are a match to TRBD2. Per germline, CDR1 GTSNPN and CDR2 SVGIG (reference sequence). The CDR3 contains 17 residues. J gave up 3 bases and V 0 bases, and 7 bases lay outside the gene matches. The CDR3 bases are TGTGCCTGGAGTGTTAGGGCTAGCGGGAGGGATACAGATACGCAGTATTTT. Translation gives CAWSVRASGRDTDTQYF.

This rearrangement joins TRBV27 to TRBJ1-1; D unresolved. V was pared by 2 bases and J by 2 bases, with 6 bases between. The CDR3 length is 13 residues. Germline CDR1 is MNHEY and CDR2 is SMNVEV (reference sequence). CDR3 residues: CASSLGSNTEAFF. CDR3 bases: TGTGCCAGCAGTTTAGGCAGCAACACTGAAGCTTTCTTT.

The rearrangement uses TRBV5-1 and TRBJ2-3; D may correspond to TRBD1 or TRBD2 (5 bases each). The CDR3 totals 17 residues. V gave up 5 bases and J gave up 0 bases, with 19 bases separating them. In germline, CDR1 is SGHRS, CDR2 YFSETQ. CDR3 sequence reads: CASSSKFGTSSTDTQYF. DNA of the CDR3: TGCGCCAGCAGTTCTAAGTTTGGGACGTCAAGCACAGATACGCAGTATTTT.

The chain carries TRBV7-8 and TRBJ1-1; D is unresolved. The CDR3 totals 13 residues. The germline V gene encodes CDR1 SGHVS and CDR2 FQNEAQ. Deletions cut 5 bases from V and 2 bases from J, with 9 bases between. The CDR3 loop is CASSPTSNTEAFF. CDR3 in DNA: TGTGCCAGCAGCCCCACGAGTAACACTGAAGCTTTCTTT.

Only a few counts were recorded for this clone. The chain employs TRBV18 and TRBJ1-5, with D possibly matching TRBD1 (6 bases). CDR3 size: 16 residues. Germline assignment: CDR1 KGHSH and CDR2 LQKENI. V lost 3 bases and J lost 0, with 12 bases in between. CDR3 nucleotides: TGTGCCAGCTCACCGGGAGGGGGTTATAGCAATCAGCCCCAGCATTTT. Translated, it gives CASSPGGGYSNQPQHF. The full variable domain, its missing parts supplied by reference TRBV18 and TRBJ1-5, is NAGVMQNPRHLVRRRGQEARLRCSPMKGHSHVYWYRQLPEEGLKFMVYLQKENIIDESGMPKERFSAEFPKEGPSILRIQQVVRGDSAAYFCASSPGGGYSNQPQHFGDGTRLSIL.

This clone is a singleton in its sample. This chain links TRBV2 with TRBJ2-7; 14 bases are a match to TRBD2. The J segment lost 4 bases and the V segment lost 10 bases, leaving 6 bases of the junction unmatched. This CDR3 has 14 amino acids. Germline values: CDR1 SNHLY, CDR2 FYNNEI. CDR3 sequence (DNA): TGTGCCACGGCGGGACTAGCGGGGGTATACGAGCAGTACTTC. Translating it yields CATAGLAGVYEQYF.

The chain is built from TRBV7-6 and TRBJ2-2; TRBD1 matches 7 bases. From germline, CDR1 is SGHVS and CDR2 FNYEAQ. V dropped 1 base and J dropped 0; count of bases not matched to a gene: 2. The CDR3 length is 16 residues. CDR3 protein: CASSLGQGSNTGELFF. DNA of the CDR3: TGTGCCAGCAGCTTAGGACAGGGATCGAACACCGGGGAGCTGTTTTTT.

The J gene is TRBJ2-7, the V gene TRBV27, with D possibly TRBD2 on 6 matching bases. The ends were cut back, 5 bases at V and 2 bases at J, with 19 bases in the middle. The CDR3 is made up of 16 amino acids. Germline V lookup: CDR1 MNHEY, CDR2 SMNVEV (reference sequence). In DNA, the CDR3 is TGTGCCAGCAGTCCCTCAATAGGGGAGGAGCCCTACGAGCAGTACTTC. Translation gives CASSPSIGEEPYEQYF.

The chain couples TRBV10-3 to TRBJ2-7, with D unclear. V gave up 3 bases and J gave up 2 bases, with 11 bases separating them. The CDR3 is made up of 14 amino acids. Germline V gene sequence: CDR1 ENHRY, CDR2 SYGVKD. The CDR3 reads CAISDFDRAYEQYF. The CDR3, as DNA: TGTGCCATCAGTGACTTCGACCGCGCCTACGAGCAGTACTTC.

The rearrangement links TRBV7-2 to TRBJ2-3; the match to TRBD2 covers 13 bases. CDR3 length: 18 residues. The J segment lost 2 bases and the V segment lost 3 bases, leaving 8 bases of the junction unmatched. Germline V CDR1 and CDR2: SGHTA, FQGNSA. As DNA, the CDR3 is TGTGCCAGCAGCTTCCGACATACTAGCGGGGGGGCCACAGATACGCAGTATTTT. This codes for CASSFRHTSGGATDTQYF.

This clone was seen more than once but under ten times. This sequence joins TRBV29-1 and TRBJ2-5, with 7 bases that match TRBD1. This CDR3 is built from 14 residues. Germline CDR1 reads SQVTM; CDR2 reads ANQGSEA. The J segment lost 2 bases and the V segment lost 7 bases, leaving 10 bases of the junction unmatched. CDR3 bases: TGCAGCGCGGCCAAAGGGACAGCTCAAGAGACCCAGTACTTC. Translation gives CSAAKGTAQETQYF.

Only one count was recorded for this clone. The chain uses TRBV28 and TRBJ2-7; the match to TRBD1 covers 7 bases. V lost 6 bases to trimming and J lost 1 base; unmatched junction nucleotides: 9. CDR1 and CDR2 (germline): MDHEN, SYDVKM. The CDR3 totals 15 residues. For the CDR3, the DNA is TGTGCCAGCAGACACGAGACAGGGCCGTCCTACGAGCAGTACTTC. Translated: CASRHETGPSYEQYF.

The gene calls are TRBV2 and TRBJ2-7; possible D gene TRBD2, 6 bases. The ends were cut back, 4 bases at V and 0 bases at J, with 16 bases in the middle. The V gene's germline CDR1 is SNHLY and CDR2 FYNNEI. There are 16 residues in the CDR3. The CDR3 loop reads CASSVSRRDSSYEQYF. The CDR3 bases are TGTGCCAGCAGTGTCAGCCGAAGGGACTCCTCCTACGAGCAGTACTTC.

This sequence joins TRBV10-2 and TRBJ2-7; 7 positions agree with TRBD2. The CDR3 has 14 amino acids. Germline V gene lookup returns CDR1 WSHSY and CDR2 SAAADI. V trimming: 6 bases; J trimming: 4 bases; junction bases outside the gene matches: 9. CDR3 nucleotides: TGCGCCAGCAGCGGACTAGGACGGGCGTACGAGCAGTACTTC. This codes for CASSGLGRAYEQYF.